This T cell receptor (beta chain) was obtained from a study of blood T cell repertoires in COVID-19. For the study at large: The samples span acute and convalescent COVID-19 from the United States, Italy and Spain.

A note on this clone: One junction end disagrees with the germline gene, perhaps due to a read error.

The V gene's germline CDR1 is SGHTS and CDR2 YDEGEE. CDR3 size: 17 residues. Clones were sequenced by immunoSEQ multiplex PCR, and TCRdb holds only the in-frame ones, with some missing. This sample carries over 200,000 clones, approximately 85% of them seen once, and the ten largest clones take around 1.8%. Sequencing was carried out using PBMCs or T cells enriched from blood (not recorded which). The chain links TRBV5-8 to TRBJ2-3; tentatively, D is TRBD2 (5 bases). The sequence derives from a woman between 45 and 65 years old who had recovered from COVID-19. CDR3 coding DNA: TGTGCCAGCAGCTTCGAGGGCAGTTCTGTACTCACAGCTACGCAGTATTTT. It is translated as CASSFEGSSVLTATQYF.